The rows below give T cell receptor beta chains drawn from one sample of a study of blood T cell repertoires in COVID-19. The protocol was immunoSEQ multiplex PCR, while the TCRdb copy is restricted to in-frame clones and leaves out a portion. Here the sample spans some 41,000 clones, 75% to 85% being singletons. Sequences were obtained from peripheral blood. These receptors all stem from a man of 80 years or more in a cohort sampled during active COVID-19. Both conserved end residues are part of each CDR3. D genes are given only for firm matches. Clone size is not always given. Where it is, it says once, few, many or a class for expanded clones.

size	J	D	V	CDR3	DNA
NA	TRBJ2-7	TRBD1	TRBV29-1	CSVESGQGEQYF	TGCAGCGTTGAAAGTGGACAGGGCGAGCAGTACTTC
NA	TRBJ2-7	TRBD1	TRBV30	CAWREPGQGNEQYF	TGTGCCTGGAGGGAACCGGGACAGGGGAACGAGCAGTACTTC
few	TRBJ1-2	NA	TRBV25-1	CASSTARAGGYTF	TGTGCCAGCAGTACCGCAAGGGCGGGAGGCTACACCTTC
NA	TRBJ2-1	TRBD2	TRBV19	CASGRTGVAGNEQFF	TGTGCCAGTGGCCGGACGGGAGTAGCGGGCAATGAGCAGTTCTTC
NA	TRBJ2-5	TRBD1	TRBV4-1	CASSLGDRGPETQYF	TGCGCCAGCTCTTTGGGGGACAGGGGTCCCGAGACCCAGTACTTC
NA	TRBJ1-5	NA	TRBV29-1	CSVHENSNQPQHF	TGCAGCGTCCACGAGAATAGCAATCAGCCCCAGCATTTT
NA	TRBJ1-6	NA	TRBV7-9	CATKNQNKRQVIDRGPLHF	TGTGCCACCAAGAACCAAAACAAAAGACAGGTCATAGACCGGGGACCCCTCCACTTT
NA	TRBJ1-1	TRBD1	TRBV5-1	CASRTGTNTEAFF	TGCGCCAGCAGGACAGGGACGAACACTGAAGCTTTCTTT
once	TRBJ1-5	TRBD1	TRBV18	CASSEGTGLSNQPQHF	TGTGCCAGCTCAGAAGGGACAGGGCTCAGCAATCAGCCCCAGCATTTT
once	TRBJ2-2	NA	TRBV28	CASSLFPPAGMGAGELFF	TGTGCCAGCAGTTTATTTCCTCCAGCAGGGATGGGCGCCGGGGAGCTGTTTTTT
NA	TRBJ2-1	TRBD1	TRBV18	CASSPRTGPLLYNEQFF	TGTGCCAGCTCACCCCGGACAGGGCCCTTATTATACAATGAGCAGTTCTTC
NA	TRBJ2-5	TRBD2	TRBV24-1	CATLSLGGKDRVALAGGLKTQYF	TGTGCCACCTTGTCTTTGGGAGGGAAGGACAGGGTGGCACTAGCGGGAGGTTTGAAGACCCAGTACTTC
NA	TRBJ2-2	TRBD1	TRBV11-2	CASSLPGQGAPGGELFF	TGTGCCAGCAGCTTGCCGGGACAGGGGGCGCCGGGCGGGGAGCTGTTTTTT